These T cell receptor beta chains were read from a single sample in a study of T cells in Graves' hyperthyroidism and ophthalmopathy. TCRdb called the multiplex PCR reads again in MiXCR, with one record for every CDR3 protein. The sample holds more than 300,000 distinct CDR3 sequences, approximately 15% seen once. The sequenced sample was blood. These receptor sequences come from a woman aged 30 to 39 with Graves' hyperthyroidism. The CDR3 runs from the conserved cysteine through the conserved F or W. The D gene is left open where the match is weak. Clone size is given for some rows only: seen once, a few or many times, or a class if the clone is expanded.

len	d_gene	v_gene	abundance	j_gene	CDR3aa	CDR3nt
12	NA	TRBV11-2	many	TRBJ2-2	CASSLFPGELFF	TGTGCCAGCAGCTTATTCCCCGGGGAGCTGTTTTTT
11	NA	TRBV7-2	many	TRBJ2-2	CASSSSGELFF	TGTGCCAGCAGCTCTAGCGGGGAGCTGTTTTTT
15	NA	TRBV4-3	NA	TRBJ2-7	CASSLDWGTAYEQYF	TGCGCCAGCAGCCTAGACTGGGGAACAGCCTACGAGCAGTACTTC
14	NA	TRBV28	many	TRBJ2-3	CASSITGAVDTQYF	TGTGCCAGCAGTATTACGGGAGCGGTAGATACGCAGTATTTT
14	NA	TRBV20-1	many	TRBJ2-2	CSARGGANTGELFF	TGCAGTGCTAGAGGGGGCGCGAACACCGGGGAGCTGTTTTTT
15	NA	TRBV20-1	many	TRBJ2-3	CSASMFGRNTDTQYF	TGCAGTGCTAGTATGTTCGGCCGTAACACAGATACGCAGTATTTT
15	TRBD1	TRBV5-5	NA	TRBJ1-5	CASSSDGQVNQPQHF	TGTGCCAGCAGCTCCGATGGACAGGTCAATCAGCCCCAGCATTTT
12	NA	TRBV11-2	many	TRBJ1-6	CASSLPVGSLHF	TGTGCCAGCAGCCTGCCGGTGGGTTCCCTCCACTTT
14	NA	TRBV13	many	TRBJ2-7	CASSLGPGAPEQYF	TGTGCCAGCAGCTTAGGCCCTGGCGCTCCCGAGCAGTACTTC
14	NA	TRBV28	many	TRBJ2-5	CASSPPGDGETQYF	TGTGCCAGCAGTCCGCCAGGGGATGGGGAGACCCAGTACTTC
15	TRBD1	TRBV12-3/TRBV12-4	many	TRBJ1-5	CASSHGTGSNQPQHF	TGTGCCAGCAGTCACGGGACAGGGTCGAATCAGCCCCAGCATTTT
14	NA	TRBV28	many	TRBJ1-2	CASRPSTGYGGYTF	TGTGCCAGCAGACCTTCGACAGGCTATGGAGGCTACACCTTC
16	NA	TRBV7-8	many	TRBJ2-7	CASSSFPSDASYEQYF	TGTGCCAGCAGCTCGTTTCCTAGCGACGCTTCCTACGAGCAGTACTTC
15	TRBD1	TRBV19	NA	TRBJ2-1	CASSIGKGGIDEQFF	TGTGCCAGTAGTATAGGGAAAGGGGGCATTGATGAGCAGTTCTTC
11	NA	TRBV30	many	TRBJ1-1	CAWSVNTEAFF	TGTGCCTGGAGCGTAAACACTGAAGCTTTCTTT
12	NA	TRBV6-1	many	TRBJ1-2	CASSDRTYGYTF	TGTGCCAGCAGCGACAGGACCTATGGCTACACCTTC